The sequence of this T cell receptor beta chain was determined in a study of graft-versus-host responses after intestinal transplantation. Looking at the study overall: Anti-thymocyte globulin induction was given to all recipients, followed by tacrolimus and steroids for around three years.

Data came from immunoSEQ multiplex PCR; TCRdb stores just in-frame clones and leaves some out. The sample records tens of thousands of clones, 70% to 90% being singletons. CDR1 and CDR2 (germline): SGHVS, FQNEAQ. V lost 1 base to trimming and J lost 5 bases, with 17 bases between them. The CDR3 is 16 residues long. As concerns this clone: The target antigen is unknown.

The clonotype originates from a human donor who was the organ donor for an intestinal transplant. The sequencing used unstimulated CD4+ T cells sorted from spleen or lymph node cells, collected before transplant. V is TRBV7-8 and J is TRBJ2-5; D possibly corresponds to TRBD2 (5 bases). Here the CDR3 reads CASSLEIMGRRETQYF. In nucleotides, the CDR3 is TGTGCCAGCAGCTTAGAGATCATGGGTAGGAGGGAGACCCAGTACTTC.